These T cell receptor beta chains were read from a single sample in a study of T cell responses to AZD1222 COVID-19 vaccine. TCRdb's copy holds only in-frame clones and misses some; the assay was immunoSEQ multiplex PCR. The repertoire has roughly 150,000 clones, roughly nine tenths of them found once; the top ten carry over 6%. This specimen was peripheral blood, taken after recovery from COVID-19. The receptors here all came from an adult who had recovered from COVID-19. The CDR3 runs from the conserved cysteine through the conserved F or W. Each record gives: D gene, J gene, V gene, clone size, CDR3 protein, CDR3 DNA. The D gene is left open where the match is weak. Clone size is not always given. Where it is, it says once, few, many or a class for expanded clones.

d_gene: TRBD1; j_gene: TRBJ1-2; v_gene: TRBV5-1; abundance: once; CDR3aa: CASSVGTGSGSYTF; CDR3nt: TGCGCCAGCAGCGTAGGGACAGGGAGTGGAAGCTACACCTTC
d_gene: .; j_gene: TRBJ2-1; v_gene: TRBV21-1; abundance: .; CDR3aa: CASSGPGDLSSYNEQFF; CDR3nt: TGTGCCAGCAGCGGCCCCGGGGACTTGAGCTCCTACAATGAGCAGTTCTTC
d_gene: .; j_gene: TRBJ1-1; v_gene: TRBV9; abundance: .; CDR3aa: CASSVDRRNTEAFF; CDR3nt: TGTGCCAGCAGCGTTGACAGGAGGAACACTGAAGCTTTCTTT
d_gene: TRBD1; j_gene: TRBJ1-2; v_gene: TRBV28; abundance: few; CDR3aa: CASSSGTGASTGYGYTF; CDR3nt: TGTGCCAGCAGTTCCGGGACAGGGGCCTCGACGGGCTATGGCTACACCTTC
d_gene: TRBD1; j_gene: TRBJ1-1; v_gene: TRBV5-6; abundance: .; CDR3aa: CASSTGDLPTPEAFF; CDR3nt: TGTGCCAGCAGCACAGGGGATCTCCCAACCCCGGAAGCTTTCTTT
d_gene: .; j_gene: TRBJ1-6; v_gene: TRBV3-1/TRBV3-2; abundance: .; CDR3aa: CASSQDHRVGHSPLHF; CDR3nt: TGTGCCAGCAGCCAAGATCACCGAGTGGGGCATTCACCCCTCCACTTT
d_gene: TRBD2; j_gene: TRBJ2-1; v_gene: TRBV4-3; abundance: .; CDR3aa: CASSRGTSGGYAYNEQFF; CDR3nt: TGCGCCAGCAGCCGAGGGACTAGCGGGGGTTATGCCTACAATGAGCAGTTCTTC
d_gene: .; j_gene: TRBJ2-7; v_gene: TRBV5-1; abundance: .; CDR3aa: CASSLGPQGSVSYEQYF; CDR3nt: TGCGCCAGCAGCTTGGGGCCCCAGGGGTCCGTCTCCTACGAGCAGTACTTC
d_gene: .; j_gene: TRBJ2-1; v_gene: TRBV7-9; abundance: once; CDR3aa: CASSLSVGNEQFF; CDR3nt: TGTGCCAGCAGCTTAAGTGTGGGTAATGAGCAGTTCTTC
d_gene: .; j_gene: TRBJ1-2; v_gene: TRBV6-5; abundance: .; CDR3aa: CASSRTTTEYGYTF; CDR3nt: TGTGCCAGCTCACGGACAACCACCGAGTATGGCTACACCTTC
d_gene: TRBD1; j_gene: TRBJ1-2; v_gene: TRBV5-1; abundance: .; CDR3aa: CASSKQGARDGYTF; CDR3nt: TGCGCCAGCAGCAAACAGGGGGCAAGGGACGGCTACACCTTC
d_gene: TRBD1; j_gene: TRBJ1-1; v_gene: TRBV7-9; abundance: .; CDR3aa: CASSRDSLNTEAFF; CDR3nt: TGTGCCAGCAGCCGGGACAGTCTGAACACTGAAGCTTTCTTT
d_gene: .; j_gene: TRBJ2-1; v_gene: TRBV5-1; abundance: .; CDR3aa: CASSDLDEQFF; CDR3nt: TGCGCCAGCAGCGATTTGGATGAGCAGTTCTTC
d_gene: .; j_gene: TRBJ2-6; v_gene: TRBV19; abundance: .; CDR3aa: CACSARSGANVLTF; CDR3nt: TGTGCCTGCTCGGCGCGCTCTGGGGCCAACGTCCTGACTTTC
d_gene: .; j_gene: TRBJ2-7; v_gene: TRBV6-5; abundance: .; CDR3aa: CASSYSRGSGYEQYF; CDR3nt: TGTGCCAGCAGTTACTCTCGGGGGTCGGGCTACGAGCAGTACTTC
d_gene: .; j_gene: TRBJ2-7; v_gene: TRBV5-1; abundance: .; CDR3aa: CASSLEGRVYEQYF; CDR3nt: TGCGCCAGCAGCTTGGAAGGCAGGGTATACGAGCAGTACTTC
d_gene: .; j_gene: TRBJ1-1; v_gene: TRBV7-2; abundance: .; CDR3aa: CASSPRGGRFAEAFF; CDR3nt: TGTGCCAGCAGCCCAAGGGGGGGGAGGTTTGCTGAAGCTTTCTTT
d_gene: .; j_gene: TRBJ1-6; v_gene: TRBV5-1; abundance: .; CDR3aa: CASSSSGGANSPLHF; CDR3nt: TGCGCCAGCAGCTCCTCCGGGGGGGCCAATTCACCCCTCCACTTT
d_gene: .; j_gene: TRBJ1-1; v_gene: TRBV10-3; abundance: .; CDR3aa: CAIRQGLDTEAFF; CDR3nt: TGTGCCATCAGGCAAGGGCTAGACACTGAAGCTTTCTTT
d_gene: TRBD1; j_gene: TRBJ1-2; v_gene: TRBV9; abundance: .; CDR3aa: CASSPWTGGDYTF; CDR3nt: TGTGCCAGCAGCCCTTGGACAGGGGGCGACTACACCTTC
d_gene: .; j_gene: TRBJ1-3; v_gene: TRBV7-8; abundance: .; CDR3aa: CASSALGGSSIFSGNTIYF; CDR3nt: TGTGCCAGCAGCGCCCTCGGGGGCTCTTCCATCTTCTCTGGAAACACCATATATTTT
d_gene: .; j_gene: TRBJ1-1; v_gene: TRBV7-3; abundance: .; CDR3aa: CASSRQGNTEAFF; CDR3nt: TGTGCCAGCAGCCGCCAGGGGAACACTGAAGCTTTCTTT
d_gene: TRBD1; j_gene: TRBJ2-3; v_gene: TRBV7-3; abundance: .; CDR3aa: CASSLSTGGSADTQYF; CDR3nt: TGTGCCAGCAGCTTAAGTACAGGGGGTTCCGCAGATACGCAGTATTTT
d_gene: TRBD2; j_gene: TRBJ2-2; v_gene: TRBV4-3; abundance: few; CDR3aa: CASSLLAGENTGELFF; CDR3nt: TGCGCCAGCAGCCTCTTAGCGGGGGAGAACACCGGGGAGCTGTTTTTT